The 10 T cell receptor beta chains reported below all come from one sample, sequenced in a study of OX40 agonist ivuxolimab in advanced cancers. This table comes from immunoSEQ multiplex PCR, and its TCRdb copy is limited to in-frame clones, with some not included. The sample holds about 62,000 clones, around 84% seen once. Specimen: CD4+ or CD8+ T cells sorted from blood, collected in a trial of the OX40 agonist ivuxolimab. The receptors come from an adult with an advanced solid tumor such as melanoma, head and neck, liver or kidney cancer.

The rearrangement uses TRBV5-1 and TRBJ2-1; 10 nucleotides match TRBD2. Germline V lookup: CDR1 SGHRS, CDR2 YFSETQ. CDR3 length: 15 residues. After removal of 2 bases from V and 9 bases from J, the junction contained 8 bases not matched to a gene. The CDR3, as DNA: TGCGCCAGCAGCTTCGGGGGGACTAGCGTGCGTGAGCAGTTCTTC. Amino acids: CASSFGGTSVREQFF. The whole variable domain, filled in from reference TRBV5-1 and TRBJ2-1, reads KAGVTQTPRYLIKTRGQQVTLSCSPISGHRSVSWYQQTPGQGLQFLFEYFSETQRNKGNFPGRFSGRQFSNSRSEMNVSTLELGDSALYLCASSFGGTSVREQFFGPGTRLTVL.

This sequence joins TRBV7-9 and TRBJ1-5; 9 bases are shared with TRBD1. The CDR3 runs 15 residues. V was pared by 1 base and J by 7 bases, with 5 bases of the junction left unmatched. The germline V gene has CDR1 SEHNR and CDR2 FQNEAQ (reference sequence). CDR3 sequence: CASSLGGTGRQPQHF. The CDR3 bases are TGTGCCAGCAGCTTAGGGGGGACAGGGAGGCAGCCCCAGCATTTT.

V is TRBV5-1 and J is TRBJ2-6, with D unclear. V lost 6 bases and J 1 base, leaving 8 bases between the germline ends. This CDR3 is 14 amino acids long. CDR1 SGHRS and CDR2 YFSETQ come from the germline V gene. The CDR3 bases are TGCGCCAGCACTCCAGTGTCTGGGGCCAACGTCCTGACTTTC. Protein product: CASTPVSGANVLTF.

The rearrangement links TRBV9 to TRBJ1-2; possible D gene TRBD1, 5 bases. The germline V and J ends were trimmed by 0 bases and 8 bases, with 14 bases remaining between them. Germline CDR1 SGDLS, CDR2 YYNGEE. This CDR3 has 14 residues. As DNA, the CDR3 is TGTGCCAGCAGCGTAGATATAGGGGCGCGAGGCTACACCTTC. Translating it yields CASSVDIGARGYTF.

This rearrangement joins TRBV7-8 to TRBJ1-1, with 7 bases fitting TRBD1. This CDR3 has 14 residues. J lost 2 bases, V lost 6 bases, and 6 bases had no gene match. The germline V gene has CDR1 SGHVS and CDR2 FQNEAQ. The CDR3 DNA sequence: TGTGCCAGCAGTCAAGGGGGCCTCAACACTGAAGCTTTCTTT. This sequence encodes CASSQGGLNTEAFF. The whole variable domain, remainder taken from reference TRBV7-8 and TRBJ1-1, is GAGVSQSPRYKVAKRGQDVALRCDPISGHVSLFWYQQALGQGPEFLTYFQNEAQLDKSGLPSDRFFAERPEGSVSTLKIQRTQQEDSAVYLCASSQGGLNTEAFFGQGTRLTVV.

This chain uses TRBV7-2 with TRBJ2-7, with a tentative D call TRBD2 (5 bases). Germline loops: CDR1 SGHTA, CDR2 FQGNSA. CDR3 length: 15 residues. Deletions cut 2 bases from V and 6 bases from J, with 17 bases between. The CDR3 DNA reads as TGTGCCAGCAGCTTAACCCCGCTTCTGGGGAGCGAGCAGTACTTC. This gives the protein CASSLTPLLGSEQYF.

CDR3 bases: TGTGCCAGCTCGTCCGGGACCACGCATAATTCACCCCTCCACTTT. The encoded protein is CASSSGTTHNSPLHF. The chain has TRBV18 and TRBJ1-6; D possibly corresponds to TRBD1 (5 bases). Trimming left V 6 bases short and J 5 bases short, with 14 bases between. This CDR3 is built from 15 residues. From germline, CDR1 is KGHSH and CDR2 LQKENI.

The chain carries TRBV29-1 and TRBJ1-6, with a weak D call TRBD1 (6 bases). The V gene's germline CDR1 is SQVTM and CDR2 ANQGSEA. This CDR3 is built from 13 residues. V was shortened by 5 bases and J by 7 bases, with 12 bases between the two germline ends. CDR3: CSVSKGENSPLHF. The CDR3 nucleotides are TGCAGCGTTTCCAAGGGGGAAAATTCACCCCTCCACTTT.

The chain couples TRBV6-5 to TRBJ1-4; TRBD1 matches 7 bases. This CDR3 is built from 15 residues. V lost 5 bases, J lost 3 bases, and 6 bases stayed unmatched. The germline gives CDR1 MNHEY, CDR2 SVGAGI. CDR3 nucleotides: TGTGCCAGCAGTAGATCCGGGACAGCTAATGAAAAACTGTTTTTT. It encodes CASSRSGTANEKLFF.

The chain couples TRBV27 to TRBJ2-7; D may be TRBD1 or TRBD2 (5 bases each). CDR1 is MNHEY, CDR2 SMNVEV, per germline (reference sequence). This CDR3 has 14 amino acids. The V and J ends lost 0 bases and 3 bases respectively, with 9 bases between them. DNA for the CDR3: TGTGCCAGCAGTTTATCGTGGGGGAACTACGAGCAGTACTTC. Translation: CASSLSWGNYEQYF.